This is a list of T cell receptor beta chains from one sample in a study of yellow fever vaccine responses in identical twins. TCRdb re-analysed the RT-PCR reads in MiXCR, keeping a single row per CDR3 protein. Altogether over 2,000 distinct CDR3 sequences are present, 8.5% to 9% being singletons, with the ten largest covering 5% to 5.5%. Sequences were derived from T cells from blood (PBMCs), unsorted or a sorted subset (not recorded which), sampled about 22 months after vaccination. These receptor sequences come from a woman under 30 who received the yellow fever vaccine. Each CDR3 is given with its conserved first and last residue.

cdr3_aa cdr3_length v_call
CASSGQSSYEQYF 13 TRBV10-1
CASSLSVSSYNEQFF 15 TRBV7-6
CASSSDSSGANVLTF 15 TRBV6-5
CAWTSRFETQYF 12 TRBV30
CASSLQGAETYEQYF 15 TRBV4-1
CASSQAERRLNTGELFF 17 TRBV4-3
CAGQIRGGDGYTF 13 TRBV7-9
CASSLGLLRELFF 13 TRBV7-2
CASSQEWGVVYEQYF 15 TRBV4-1
CASSLDQVTGLDYNEQFF 18 TRBV11-2
CAISDLGGASADTQYF 16 TRBV10-3
CASSQILAEQFF 12 TRBV28
CASSYSESSSYNEQFF 16 TRBV6-5
CASSPSSLDTQYF 13 TRBV7-7
CASGTGANVLTF 12 TRBV10-1
CAISGGGGYEQYF 13 TRBV10-3
CASSYPDKLYEQYF 14 TRBV6-5
CASSLTDSINDYEQYF 16 TRBV7-3
CASSAPGETQYF 12 TRBV11-2
CASSLSPGYTEAFF 14 TRBV11-1
CASSQDQLQGPYEQYF 16 TRBV4-1
CASSPQGWGNQPQHF 15 TRBV7-2
CASSPQGGQGEYEQYF 16 TRBV4-1
CASRPGTSGRNYEQYF 16 TRBV11-1
CAIRDRAESTEAFF 14 TRBV10-3
CASSHGDRTEQYF 13 TRBV6-4
CASSYSKVWDGRGAGDTQYF 20 TRBV6-2/TRBV6-3
CASSQERGFLNTEAFF 16 TRBV4-1
CASRGTLFSYNEQFF 15 TRBV2
CASSPLGASQFF 12 TRBV14
CASSYSRVAGELFF 14 TRBV6-5
CASSYSSVNGMNEQYF 16 TRBV6-5
CASSQERGRTDTQYF 15 TRBV4-1
CASSPQGTGGIEQYF 15 TRBV18
CASSLVWKDYEQYF 14 TRBV7-7
CASSQTPGPGYEQYF 15 TRBV4-1
CASSPKQGGPYEQYF 15 TRBV11-1
CSARDAASPYEQYF 14 TRBV20-1
CAWSVSQRSYEQYF 14 TRBV30
CASSESRVGETQYF 14 TRBV2
CAWSRPHGRFF 11 TRBV30
CASRDAQETQYF 12 TRBV10-1
CASSLGGGGGYEQYF 15 TRBV11-2
CATSRDTGGSYEQYF 15 TRBV15
CASSIGTAIETQYF 14 TRBV19
CASSDSADRSLEQFF 15 TRBV2
CASSLESGSSYEQYF 15 TRBV11-2
CASSHMTPSDYGYTF 15 TRBV23-1
CSARDVASGGASRPDTQYF 19 TRBV20-1